Listed below are T cell receptor beta chains from one sample, sequenced in a study of T cells after yellow fever vaccination. TCRdb redid the calling of the 5' RACE reads with MiXCR, one entry per CDR3 protein. The sample yields roughly 94,000 distinct CDR3 sequences, about 8.2% seen once. Sequencing was performed on CD8+ T cells not binding an NS4B(214-222) dextramer, sorted from PBMCs, taken around 15 days after the first yellow fever vaccination. All receptors come from a man aged 18 to 30 who received the YFV17D yellow fever vaccine. CDR3s include the opening cysteine and the closing phenylalanine or tryptophan. The order of the fields is V gene, J gene, D gene, clone size, CDR3 DNA, CDR3 protein. A D gene is named only where the DNA matches it firmly. Part of the rows lack a size; the others show once, few, many or a class for expanded clones.

v_call: TRBV19
j_call: TRBJ1-1
d_call: TRBD1
clone_size: NA
cdr3_nt: TGTGCCAGTAGTAACAGGGGTTACACTGAAGCTTTCTTT
cdr3_aa: CASSNRGYTEAFF

v_call: TRBV29-1
j_call: TRBJ2-1
d_call: NA
clone_size: few
cdr3_nt: TGCAGCGTTGAATGGTTGGCAAGAGAGCAGTTCTTC
cdr3_aa: CSVEWLAREQFF

v_call: TRBV27
j_call: TRBJ2-1
d_call: NA
clone_size: few
cdr3_nt: TGTGCCAGCAGGTCAGGGTTGGAGAATGAGCAGTTCTTC
cdr3_aa: CASRSGLENEQFF

v_call: TRBV12-3/TRBV12-4
j_call: TRBJ2-1
d_call: TRBD1
clone_size: NA
cdr3_nt: TGTGCCAGCAGTAAGACAGGGAACTCCTACAATGAGCAGTTCTTC
cdr3_aa: CASSKTGNSYNEQFF

v_call: TRBV29-1
j_call: TRBJ2-7
d_call: NA
clone_size: many
cdr3_nt: TGCAGCGTTGACCTGGGGTTCGAGCAGTACTTC
cdr3_aa: CSVDLGFEQYF

v_call: TRBV6-2/TRBV6-3
j_call: TRBJ2-7
d_call: NA
clone_size: NA
cdr3_nt: TGTGCCAGCAGTTCCGAGAGACGGGAGCAGTACTTC
cdr3_aa: CASSSERREQYF

v_call: TRBV7-9
j_call: TRBJ1-4
d_call: NA
clone_size: NA
cdr3_nt: TGTGCCAGCAGCTCGAATGACGGGACCATTATTGGAAAACTGTTTTTT
cdr3_aa: CASSSNDGTIIGKLFF

v_call: TRBV11-2
j_call: TRBJ2-3
d_call: NA
clone_size: few
cdr3_nt: TGTGCCAGCAGCTCCAGGGTACCAGATACGCAGTATTTT
cdr3_aa: CASSSRVPDTQYF

v_call: TRBV12-3/TRBV12-4
j_call: TRBJ1-5
d_call: NA
clone_size: NA
cdr3_nt: TGTGCCAGCAGCCATCAGGGTGACCAGCCCCAGCATTTT
cdr3_aa: CASSHQGDQPQHF

v_call: TRBV7-9
j_call: TRBJ2-7
d_call: NA
clone_size: few
cdr3_nt: TGTGCCAGCTCCCGGACAGAGCGCTACGAGCAGTACTTC
cdr3_aa: CASSRTERYEQYF

v_call: TRBV7-9
j_call: TRBJ1-2
d_call: NA
clone_size: NA
cdr3_nt: TGTGCCAGCAGCTCCTTGACCCGAGACAGCTATGGCTACACCTTC
cdr3_aa: CASSSLTRDSYGYTF

v_call: TRBV2
j_call: TRBJ1-2
d_call: NA
clone_size: many
cdr3_nt: TGTGCCAGCAGTGAAGCCCCAGCTAACTATGGCTACACCTTC
cdr3_aa: CASSEAPANYGYTF

v_call: TRBV10-3
j_call: TRBJ2-3
d_call: NA
clone_size: NA
cdr3_nt: TGTGCCATCAGCCTGGGGGGGCTTCGAGCGGGGAGGGCGGATACGCAGTATTTT
cdr3_aa: CAISLGGLRAGRADTQYF

v_call: TRBV25-1
j_call: TRBJ2-3
d_call: NA
clone_size: NA
cdr3_nt: TGTGCCAGCAGTGAAGGGGGACGGTGGACAGATACGCAGTATTTT
cdr3_aa: CASSEGGRWTDTQYF

v_call: TRBV9
j_call: TRBJ2-2
d_call: NA
clone_size: few
cdr3_nt: TGTGCCAGCAGCCTTGCTCGGACGGCTCCGAACACCGGGGAGCTGTTTTTT
cdr3_aa: CASSLARTAPNTGELFF

v_call: TRBV11-2
j_call: TRBJ2-7
d_call: NA
clone_size: few
cdr3_nt: TGTGCCAGCAGCCTCTTAACTAGCTTCGGCTACGAGCAGTACTTC
cdr3_aa: CASSLLTSFGYEQYF

v_call: TRBV4-1
j_call: TRBJ2-5
d_call: NA
clone_size: NA
cdr3_nt: TGCGCCAGCAGCCCCTTCACAGCCGGGGGAAACCAAGAGACCCAGTACTTC
cdr3_aa: CASSPFTAGGNQETQYF

v_call: TRBV25-1
j_call: TRBJ2-2
d_call: NA
clone_size: NA
cdr3_nt: TGTGCCAGCAGCCCAATGCAGGGTACCGGGGAGCTGTTTTTT
cdr3_aa: CASSPMQGTGELFF

v_call: TRBV15
j_call: TRBJ1-2
d_call: TRBD1
clone_size: NA
cdr3_nt: TGTGCCACCAGGCCGGTGGGACAGTACGGGGGCTACACCTTC
cdr3_aa: CATRPVGQYGGYTF

v_call: TRBV7-9
j_call: TRBJ1-5
d_call: TRBD1
clone_size: few
cdr3_nt: TGTGCCAGCAGCTCAGACGGACAGGGGGGCAATCAGCCCCAGCATTTT
cdr3_aa: CASSSDGQGGNQPQHF

v_call: TRBV4-1
j_call: TRBJ1-1
d_call: NA
clone_size: NA
cdr3_nt: TGCGCCAGCAGCCAAAACCAGGGGCTTAATACTGAAGCTTTCTTT
cdr3_aa: CASSQNQGLNTEAFF

v_call: TRBV7-2
j_call: TRBJ1-2
d_call: NA
clone_size: NA
cdr3_nt: TGTGCCAGCAGCGAGGGGTTGGATGGCTACACCTTC
cdr3_aa: CASSEGLDGYTF

v_call: TRBV20-1
j_call: TRBJ2-7
d_call: TRBD1
clone_size: few
cdr3_nt: TGCAGTGCTAGAGACAGGGGGCTTTCGCAGTACTTC
cdr3_aa: CSARDRGLSQYF

v_call: TRBV5-6
j_call: TRBJ2-5
d_call: TRBD1
clone_size: many
cdr3_nt: TGTGCCAGCAGCTATGGACAGGGAGGCGAGAAGACCCAGTACTTC
cdr3_aa: CASSYGQGGEKTQYF

v_call: TRBV6-2/TRBV6-3
j_call: TRBJ2-1
d_call: NA
clone_size: few
cdr3_nt: TGTGCCACCACCCTGAGTGCACCCTACAATGAGCAGTTCTTC
cdr3_aa: CATTLSAPYNEQFF

v_call: TRBV2
j_call: TRBJ1-1
d_call: NA
clone_size: few
cdr3_nt: TGTGCCAGCAGTGAACCCGGGAATGAAGCTTTCTTT
cdr3_aa: CASSEPGNEAFF

v_call: TRBV10-2
j_call: TRBJ2-1
d_call: NA
clone_size: NA
cdr3_nt: TGCGCCAGCAGTGAAAACAGGGTAAATGAGCAGTTCTTC
cdr3_aa: CASSENRVNEQFF

v_call: TRBV27
j_call: TRBJ2-7
d_call: TRBD2
clone_size: NA
cdr3_nt: TGTGCCAGCAGACGGGGGGCCTACGAGCAGTACTTC
cdr3_aa: CASRRGAYEQYF

v_call: TRBV21-1
j_call: TRBJ1-1
d_call: NA
clone_size: few
cdr3_nt: TGTGCCCTAGGTGGACAGGGAGGTCGTACTGAAGCTTTCTTT
cdr3_aa: CALGGQGGRTEAFF

v_call: TRBV11-2
j_call: TRBJ2-5
d_call: NA
clone_size: NA
cdr3_nt: TGTGCCAGCAGCCAATTCAGTATCCAAGAGACCCAGTACTTC
cdr3_aa: CASSQFSIQETQYF

v_call: TRBV6-1
j_call: TRBJ1-1
d_call: NA
clone_size: few
cdr3_nt: TGTGCCAGCAGTCCGCCGGGGAACACTGAAGCTTTCTTT
cdr3_aa: CASSPPGNTEAFF

v_call: TRBV4-3
j_call: TRBJ1-4
d_call: TRBD1
clone_size: NA
cdr3_nt: TGCGCCAGCAGCCACCGACAGGGGACCAATGAAAAACTGTTTTTT
cdr3_aa: CASSHRQGTNEKLFF

v_call: TRBV12-3/TRBV12-4
j_call: TRBJ2-7
d_call: NA
clone_size: few
cdr3_nt: TGTGCCAGCAGTTTGGAGGGGCCTCTCGAGACAGGCGGCGAGCAGTACTTC
cdr3_aa: CASSLEGPLETGGEQYF

v_call: TRBV7-2
j_call: TRBJ1-5
d_call: TRBD1
clone_size: few
cdr3_nt: TGTGCCAGCAGCTTTGGGGACCGGGACAGGGTTTCGCGGCCCCAGCATTTT
cdr3_aa: CASSFGDRDRVSRPQHF